This T cell receptor beta chain stems from a study of shared clonotypes between healthy human individuals. Study-level findings and limits: Clonotypes shared by all four sorted-subset donors had higher generation probabilities than non-shared clonotypes.

The test was conducted at deep level. Only in-frame clones appear in the TCRdb table, and some are missing; sequencing was by immunoSEQ multiplex PCR. The sample has 2 million to 2.5 million clones, more than 80% seen once. Healthy adults negative for HIV, lacking recent acute infections or vaccinations, served as donors. A note on this clone: Its antigen is currently unknown.

The TCR comes from a man between 18 and 35 years old in good health. Some clones in this sample may be carry-over from other donors' samples. Sequencing input: naive CD4+ T cells from PBMCs. Subset indicated: CD45RA+ positively selected.

Here the CDR3 reads CASTDGTGGYGYTF. For the CDR3, the DNA is TGTGCCAGCACCGACGGGACAGGGGGATATGGCTACACCTTC. The chain has TRBV28 and TRBJ1-2; 11 nucleotides agree with TRBD1. The CDR3 is 14 residues long. Germline V CDR1 and CDR2: MDHEN, SYDVKM. V shed 7 bases, J shed 5 bases, and the junction held 6 bases outside the gene matches.